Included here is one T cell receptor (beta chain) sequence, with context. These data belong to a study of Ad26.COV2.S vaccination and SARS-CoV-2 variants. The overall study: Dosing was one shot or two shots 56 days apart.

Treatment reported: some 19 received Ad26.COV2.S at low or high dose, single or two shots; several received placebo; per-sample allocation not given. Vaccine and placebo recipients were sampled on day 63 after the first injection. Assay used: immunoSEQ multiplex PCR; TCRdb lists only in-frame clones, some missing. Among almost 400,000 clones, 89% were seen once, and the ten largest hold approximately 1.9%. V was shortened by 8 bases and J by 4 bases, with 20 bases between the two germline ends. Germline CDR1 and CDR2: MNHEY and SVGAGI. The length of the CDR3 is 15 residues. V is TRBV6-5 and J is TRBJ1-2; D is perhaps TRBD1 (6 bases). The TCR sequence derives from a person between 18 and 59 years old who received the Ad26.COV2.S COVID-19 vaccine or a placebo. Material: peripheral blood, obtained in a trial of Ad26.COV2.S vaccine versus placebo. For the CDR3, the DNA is TGTGCCAGCTCGTCCGAGGGGGGCGTTCGCTATGGCTACACCTTC. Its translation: CASSSEGGVRYGYTF.